This T cell receptor beta chain was retrieved from a study of T cell repertoires in cytomegalovirus infection. Study-wide context: From public TCR beta signatures came an indication of both CMV infection and matching HLA type. Whole-study results and caveats: HLA-C-restricted CMV clonotypes gave the most frequent clonotype in two of eight donors. Cumulative frequency of public TCR beta families picked out carriers of CMV plus the relevant HLA.

This CDR3 contains 14 residues. Trimming took 6 bases from V and 4 from J; bases not matched to a gene: 8. The V gene's germline CDR1 is MNHEY and CDR2 SMNVEV (reference sequence). Worth noting for this clonotype: Its antigen is unidentified.

TCRdb redid the calling of the reads with MiXCR, one entry per CDR3 protein. Of 200,000 to 250,000 distinct CDR3 sequences listed, about 20% are singletons. The sequence came from a human donor in good health (CMV status not recorded). Some clones in this sample may be carry-over from other donors' samples. This chain connects TRBV27 to TRBJ2-7, with TRBD1 identical over 8 bases. Sequenced input: CD8+ T cells from PBMCs. The CDR3 DNA sequence: TGTGCCAGCAGCGCGGGACAGGAGACTTACGAGCAGTACTTC. Translation gives CASSAGQETYEQYF.